Shown below are 17 T cell receptor beta chains from a single sample sequenced in a study of cytomegalovirus exposure and HLA in healthy donors. The method was immunoSEQ multiplex PCR; TCRdb's version includes in-frame clones alone and lacks a portion of them. Of about 330,000 clones in the sample, just over 85% were seen once. Sequencing was performed on PBMCs. The receptors originated from a woman under 30 in good health and CMV-seronegative.

This clone has just a few counts. This chain uses TRBV7-3 with TRBJ2-3, with 7 bases that match TRBD1. CDR1 is SGHTA, CDR2 FQGTGA, per germline. V lost 5 bases, J lost 2 bases, and 7 bases stayed unmatched. The CDR3 runs 15 residues. As DNA, the CDR3 is TGTGCCAGCAGCAGCGGACAGGCCTCCACAGATACGCAGTATTTT. This gives the protein CASSSGQASTDTQYF.

V gene TRBV18 combines with J gene TRBJ1-5; TRBD1 matches 7 bases. CDR1 is KGHSH, CDR2 LQKENI, per germline. The CDR3 is made up of 14 amino acids. The trim removed 3 bases at V and 5 bases at J, leaving 4 bases unmatched. CDR3 amino acids: CASSPRQGDQPQHF. The CDR3 bases are TGTGCCAGCTCACCGCGACAGGGAGATCAGCCCCAGCATTTT.

This clone was seen just once. The chain employs TRBV27 and TRBJ1-1, with 10 bases matching TRBD1. Germline CDR1 MNHEY, CDR2 SMNVEV (reference sequence). This CDR3 comprises 14 residues. The V segment lost 2 bases and the J segment 4 bases; nucleotides outside the gene matches: 1. The CDR3 region has the DNA TGTGCCAGCAGTTTAAGACAGGGGGCCACTGAAGCTTTCTTT. It translates to CASSLRQGATEAFF.

The chain couples TRBV4-3 to TRBJ2-7; TRBD2 matches at 9 bases. CDR3 length: 16 residues. CDR1 and CDR2 (germline): LGHNA, YSLEER. The trim removed 2 bases at V and 4 bases at J, leaving 9 bases unmatched. The CDR3 here is CASSQISGSVGYEQYF. For the CDR3, the DNA is TGCGCCAGCAGCCAAATTAGCGGGAGTGTTGGGTACGAGCAGTACTTC.

V is TRBV7-2 and J is TRBJ2-1, with D possibly matching TRBD1 (5 bases). CDR1 and CDR2 from the germline V gene are SGHTA and FQGNSA. The CDR3 covers 14 residues. Trimming took 5 bases from V and 7 from J, leaving 15 bases between them. The CDR3 protein is CASSTIGPGNEQFF. As DNA, the CDR3 is TGTGCCAGCAGCACTATCGGACCAGGGAATGAGCAGTTCTTC.

CDR3 sequence reads: CASSTGSSSTNEKLFF. CDR3 in DNA: TGTGCCAGTAGTACAGGGTCCTCTTCCACTAATGAAAAACTGTTTTTT. The chain couples TRBV19 to TRBJ1-4, with D tentatively TRBD1 (5 bases). In germline, CDR1 is LNHDA, CDR2 SQIVND (reference sequence). Trimming took 4 bases from V and 2 from J, leaving 14 bases between them. The CDR3 covers 16 residues.

The CDR3 DNA is TGTGCCAGCTCACCGGAGGGAGATACCCTTGAAGCTTTCTTT. This gives the protein CASSPEGDTLEAFF. The chain uses TRBV18 and TRBJ1-1; D remains unclear. The CDR3 runs 14 residues. CDR1 and CDR2 from the germline V gene are KGHSH and LQKENI. Trimming removed 3 bases at V and 7 bases at J, with 15 bases between.

The chain carries TRBV5-4 and TRBJ1-1, with 11 positions matching TRBD1. V lost 4 bases and J lost 6; bases outside the gene matches: 5. This CDR3 has 14 residues. The germline gives CDR1 SGHNT, CDR2 YYREEE (reference sequence). Written as DNA, the CDR3 is TGTGCCAGCAGCCCTGGACAGGGGGCCTCTGAAGCTTTCTTT. Encoded protein: CASSPGQGASEAFF.

This clone was seen once. The chain's CDR3 is CASSLFFSGSPSNEAFF. DNA of the CDR3: TGTGCCAGCAGTTTATTCTTTTCAGGTTCTCCTTCCAATGAAGCTTTCTTT. V gene TRBV27 combines with J gene TRBJ1-1, with no clear D. From germline, CDR1 is MNHEY and CDR2 SMNVEV (reference sequence). Trimming took 1 base from V and 7 from J, leaving 22 bases between them. This CDR3 comprises 17 residues.

This chain uses TRBV5-1 with TRBJ2-3, with a possible D match to TRBD1 (6 bases). The V and J ends lost 1 base and 5 bases respectively, with 11 bases between them. This CDR3 spans 14 amino acids. CDR1 is SGHRS and CDR2 is YFSETQ in the germline V gene. CDR3 nucleotide sequence: TGCGCCAGCAGCTTGCAGGGGATCGGAGATACGCAGTATTTT. Translation gives CASSLQGIGDTQYF.

The J gene is TRBJ2-3, the V gene TRBV9, with TRBD1 as a possible D gene (6 bases). Trimming stripped 4 bases from V and 0 bases from J, with 15 bases between. This CDR3 spans 16 amino acids. Per germline, CDR1 SGDLS and CDR2 YYNGEE. The CDR3, as DNA: TGTGCCAGCAGCCCCTACGGGACACCTAGCACAGATACGCAGTATTTT. Encoded protein: CASSPYGTPSTDTQYF.

Details on this clone: The sample carries other DNA sequences with the same CDR3. The CDR3 bases are TGTGCCAGTAGTATAGGAGGGCGAGGTGAGCAGTTCTTC. This encodes CASSIGGRGEQFF. The rearrangement uses TRBV19 and TRBJ2-1; tentatively, D is TRBD2 (5 bases). V was trimmed by 1 base and J by 9 bases, leaving 10 bases between them. The CDR3 has 13 amino acids. The germline V gene has CDR1 LNHDA and CDR2 SQIVND (reference sequence).

The chain couples TRBV11-2 to TRBJ2-7, with D unclear. The V gene's germline CDR1 is SGHAT and CDR2 FQNNGV. The CDR3 sequence is 11 residues long. V was trimmed by 5 bases and J by 2 bases, leaving 4 bases between them. In nucleotides, the CDR3 is TGTGCCAGCAGCCTAACCTACGAGCAGTACTTC. This encodes CASSLTYEQYF.

The V gene is TRBV7-9, the J gene TRBJ2-7, with 7 bases identical to TRBD2. CDR1 and CDR2 (germline): SEHNR, FQNEAQ (reference sequence). With 5 bases clipped from V and 0 bases from J, the junction kept 13 bases outside the gene matches. The CDR3 is made up of 17 amino acids. The CDR3 sequence is CASSRGLDGRSSYEQYF. The CDR3, as DNA: TGTGCCAGCAGCCGCGGGCTAGACGGGAGGAGCTCCTACGAGCAGTACTTC. Full variable domain (missing parts from reference TRBV7-9 and TRBJ2-7): DTGVSQNPRHKITKRGQNVTFRCDPISEHNRLYWYRQTLGQGPEFLTYFQNEAQLEKSRLLSDRFSAERPKGSFSTLEIQRTEQGDSAMYLCASSRGLDGRSSYEQYFGPGTRLTVT.

This clone was seen only once. The rearrangement joins TRBV5-6 to TRBJ1-1; D is possibly TRBD1 (6 bases). Between the trimmed V and J ends, which lost 1 base and 1 base, there was a span of 11 bases. The CDR3 length is 15 residues. Germline V lookup: CDR1 SGHDT, CDR2 YYEEEE. Here the CDR3 reads CASSLIWTANTEAFF. The CDR3 region has the DNA TGTGCCAGCAGCTTGATCTGGACAGCGAACACTGAAGCTTTCTTT.

Here the CDR3 reads CASSPGLSGETQYF. The CDR3 coding sequence is TGCGCCAGCAGCCCGGGACTATCAGGGGAGACCCAGTACTTC. V gene TRBV5-1 combines with J gene TRBJ2-5; TRBD2 aligns across 7 bases. V was clipped by 4 bases and J by 5 bases; unmatched bases: 8. The CDR3 totals 14 residues. CDR1 is SGHRS and CDR2 is YFSETQ in the germline V gene.

This chain connects TRBV28 to TRBJ2-7; TRBD2 agrees at 7 bases. J gave up 2 bases and V 6 bases, and 4 bases lay outside the gene matches. Germline V gene sequence: CDR1 MDHEN, CDR2 SYDVKM. The CDR3 contains 13 residues. The CDR3 DNA follows: TGTGCCAGCAGCCCTAGCGGAACCTACGAGCAGTACTTC. This translates into CASSPSGTYEQYF.